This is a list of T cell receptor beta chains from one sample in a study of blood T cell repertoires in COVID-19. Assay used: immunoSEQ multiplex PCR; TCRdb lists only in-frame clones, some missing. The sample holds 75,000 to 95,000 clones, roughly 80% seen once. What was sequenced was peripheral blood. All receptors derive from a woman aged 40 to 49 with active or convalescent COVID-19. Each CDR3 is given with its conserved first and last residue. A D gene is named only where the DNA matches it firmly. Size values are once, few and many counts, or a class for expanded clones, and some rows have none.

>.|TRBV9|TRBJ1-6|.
CASSVSPISQGQPPLHF
TGTGCCAGCAGCGTTAGCCCTATCAGCCAGGGGCAACCACCCCTCCACTTT
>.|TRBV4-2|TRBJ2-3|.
CASSHRSTDTQYF
TGTGCCAGCAGCCATCGGAGCACAGATACGCAGTATTTT
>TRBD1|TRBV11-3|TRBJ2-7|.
CASSLGFDRGGYEQYF
TGTGCCAGCAGCTTAGGGTTTGACAGGGGAGGCTACGAGCAGTACTTC
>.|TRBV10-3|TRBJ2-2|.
CAISGLTGELFF
TGTGCCATCAGTGGACTGACCGGGGAGCTGTTTTTT
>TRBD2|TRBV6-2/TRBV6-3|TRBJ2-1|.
CASSYILAGGARDEQFF
TGTGCCAGCAGTTACATTCTAGCGGGAGGCGCTAGGGATGAGCAGTTCTTC
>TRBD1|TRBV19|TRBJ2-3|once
CASSIFGQARDTQYF
TGTGCCAGTAGTATATTCGGACAGGCCAGAGATACGCAGTATTTT
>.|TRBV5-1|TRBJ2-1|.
CASSLGSGSSYNEQFF
TGCGCCAGCAGCTTGGGGAGCGGAAGCTCCTACAATGAGCAGTTCTTC
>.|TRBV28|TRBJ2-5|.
CASSSVARPYQETQYF
TGTGCCAGCAGTTCGGTAGCCCGCCCGTACCAAGAGACCCAGTACTTC
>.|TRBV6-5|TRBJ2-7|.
CASSYGRDFYEQYF
TGTGCCAGCAGTTACGGGCGGGATTTCTACGAGCAGTACTTC
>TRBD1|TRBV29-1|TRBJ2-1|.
CSVTGTGSNEQFF
TGCAGCGTGACCGGGACAGGGTCGAATGAGCAGTTCTTC
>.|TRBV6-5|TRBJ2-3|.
CASSYNGVGTDTQYF
TGTGCCAGCAGTTACAACGGGGTTGGCACAGATACGCAGTATTTT
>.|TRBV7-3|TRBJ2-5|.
CASSLSTDLRGGLETQYF
TGTGCCAGCAGCTTATCGACCGACCTGAGGGGGGGCTTAGAGACCCAGTACTTC
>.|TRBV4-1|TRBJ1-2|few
CASSRGRVAGGDGYTF
TGCGCCAGCAGCCGAGGAAGGGTTGCGGGGGGGGATGGCTACACCTTC
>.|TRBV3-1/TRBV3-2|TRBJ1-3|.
CASSQFRVAGNTIYF
TGTGCCAGCAGCCAATTCAGGGTCGCTGGAAACACCATATATTTT
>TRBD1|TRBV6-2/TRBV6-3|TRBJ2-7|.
CASSTGQGESSYEQYF
TGTGCCAGCAGTACCGGACAGGGTGAATCCTCCTACGAGCAGTACTTC
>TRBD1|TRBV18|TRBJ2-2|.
CASSPTGGAAGELFF
TGTGCCAGCTCACCGACAGGGGGCGCCGCCGGGGAGCTGTTTTTT
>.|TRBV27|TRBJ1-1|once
CASSLKAVMNTEAFF
TGTGCCAGCAGTTTGAAGGCGGTGATGAACACTGAAGCTTTCTTT